The 14 T cell receptor beta chains in this list originate from one sample, sequenced in a study of blood T cell repertoires in COVID-19. Generated by immunoSEQ multiplex PCR, the TCRdb table keeps only in-frame clones and is missing some. The sample lists over 90,000 clones, about 80% seen once, with 10% to 15% in the top ten. Sequencing used peripheral blood. These receptors came from a human donor in a cohort sampled during active or convalescent COVID-19.

CDR3 sequence: CASRKQGAPEKLFF. The CDR3 DNA is TGTGCCAGCAGAAAACAGGGGGCGCCTGAAAAACTGTTTTTT. This rearrangement joins TRBV27 to TRBJ1-4; TRBD1 matches 9 bases. The CDR3 is 14 residues long. V shed 6 bases, J shed 7 bases, and the junction held 6 bases outside the gene matches. The germline V gene encodes CDR1 MNHEY and CDR2 SMNVEV (reference sequence). The full variable domain, with the rest looked up from reference TRBV27 and TRBJ1-4, is EAQVTQNPRYLITVTGKKLTVTCSQNMNHEYMSWYRQDPGLGLRQIYYSMNVEVTDKGDVPEGYKVSRKEKRNFPLILESPSPNQTSLYFCASRKQGAPEKLFFGSGTQLSVL.

This clone has only one observation. The chain couples TRBV18 to TRBJ2-2, with TRBD1 as a possible D gene (5 bases). There are 15 residues in the CDR3. Germline loops: CDR1 KGHSH, CDR2 LQKENI. The ends were cut back, 2 bases at V and 7 bases at J, with 14 bases in the middle. The chain's CDR3 is CASSPGWQGFGELFF. The DNA for the CDR3 is TGTGCCAGCTCACCAGGTTGGCAGGGATTCGGGGAGCTGTTTTTT.

The chain couples TRBV5-1 to TRBJ1-1, with 7 bases identical to TRBD1. With 4 bases clipped from V and 5 bases from J, the junction kept 11 bases outside the gene matches. The CDR3 spans 15 residues. Germline V gives CDR1 SGHRS, CDR2 YFSETQ. CDR3 region: CASSTGDRAVTEAFF. CDR3 nucleotide sequence: TGCGCCAGCAGCACGGGAGACAGGGCGGTAACTGAAGCTTTCTTT.

V usage is TRBV5-1 and J usage is TRBJ1-6; TRBD1 aligns across 9 bases. V lost 5 bases to trimming and J lost 9 bases; unmatched junction nucleotides: 6. The germline V gene has CDR1 SGHRS and CDR2 YFSETQ. The CDR3 totals 14 residues. CDR3 in amino acids: CASRLTDRGSPLHF. DNA of the CDR3: TGCGCCAGCAGACTGACGGACAGGGGTTCACCCCTCCACTTT.

The chain carries TRBV11-3 and TRBJ2-1; D perhaps matches TRBD2 (6 bases). Germline CDR1 and CDR2: SGHNT and YENEEA. The CDR3 is made up of 16 amino acids. Trimming stripped 1 base from V and 4 bases from J, with 14 bases between. The CDR3: CASSLGGDGPYNEQFF. CDR3 nucleotide sequence: TGTGCCAGCAGCTTAGGCGGGGACGGGCCTTACAATGAGCAGTTCTTC.

This clone was seen just once. The genes are TRBV15 and TRBJ2-7; a possible D gene is TRBD1 (5 bases). Per the germline V gene, CDR1 is LNHNV and CDR2 is YYDKDF (reference sequence). The ends were cut back, 5 bases at V and 9 bases at J, with 17 bases in the middle. The CDR3 length is 13 residues. The CDR3 loop reads CATSPGAQRLQYF. The CDR3 DNA follows: TGTGCCACCAGCCCTGGGGCTCAACGATTGCAGTACTTC.

The V and J genes are TRBV4-1 and TRBJ1-4; the D is unclear. Germline CDR1 reads MGHRA; CDR2 reads YSYEKL. CDR3 size: 13 residues. The V end lost 1 base, the J end lost 8 bases, and 8 bases lay between the germline ends. The CDR3 is CASSQAVREKLFF. CDR3 in DNA: TGCGCCAGCAGCCAAGCAGTCAGGGAAAAACTGTTTTTT.

The rearrangement joins TRBV6-4 to TRBJ2-1; D possibly corresponds to TRBD1 (6 bases). This CDR3 is 16 amino acids long. V was trimmed by 5 bases and J by 10 bases, leaving 24 bases between them. Germline-derived CDR1 and CDR2 are MRHNA and SNTAGT. CDR3 sequence (DNA): TGTGCCAGCAGTCGAGTTTCCGGGACATTAACCTCCGAGCAGTTCTTC. It yields the protein CASSRVSGTLTSEQFF.

The V gene is TRBV6-5, the J gene TRBJ1-2; 8 bases agree with TRBD1. From germline, CDR1 is MNHEY and CDR2 SVGAGI. V dropped 5 bases and J dropped 4; count of bases not matched to a gene: 6. The CDR3 runs to 14 residues. CDR3 DNA: TGTGCCAGCAGTACGACAGGGGCTCGCTATGGCTACACCTTC. Its protein is CASSTTGARYGYTF.

This clone was detected only a few times. This rearrangement joins TRBV30 to TRBJ1-5; a weak D match, TRBD1 (5 bases). Germline values: CDR1 GTSNPN, CDR2 SVGIG (reference sequence). V was pared by 4 bases and J by 3 bases, with 10 bases between. CDR3 length: 13 residues. The CDR3 protein is CAWTRGNNQPQHF. The CDR3 bases are TGTGCCTGGACTCGGGGGAACAATCAGCCCCAGCATTTT.

The V call is TRBV5-4, the J call TRBJ1-1; D unclear. CDR3 size: 17 residues. In germline, CDR1 is SGHNT, CDR2 YYREEE (reference sequence). Deletions cut 0 bases from V and 0 bases from J, with 15 bases between. The CDR3 sequence: CASSLGPGRLMNTEAFF. CDR3 in DNA: TGTGCCAGCAGCTTGGGGCCGGGAAGGCTAATGAACACTGAAGCTTTCTTT.

The V gene is TRBV28, the J gene TRBJ1-2; D is ambiguous. The ends were cut back, 3 bases at V and 4 bases at J, with 12 bases in the middle. Looked up from germline, CDR1 is MDHEN and CDR2 is SYDVKM. This CDR3 has 14 residues. CDR3 DNA sequence: TGTGCCAGCAGTTTCGGCGGAGAGGGCTATGGCTACACCTTC. The encoded protein is CASSFGGEGYGYTF.

This clone was counted many times. The chain couples TRBV2 to TRBJ2-7; D possibly corresponds to TRBD1 (6 bases). Trimming shortened V by 6 bases and J by 6 bases, and 9 bases separated the two germline ends. This CDR3 contains 11 residues. Per germline, CDR1 SNHLY and CDR2 FYNNEI. The CDR3 bases are TGTGCCAGCAGAGGGGGTCCCGAGCAGTACTTC. This gives the protein CASRGGPEQYF. Using reference TRBV2 and TRBJ2-7 for the parts outside the CDR3, the full variable domain is EPEVTQTPSHQVTQMGQEVILRCVPISNHLYFYWYRQILGQKVEFLVSFYNNEISEKSEIFDDQFSVERPDGSNFTLKIRSTKLEDSAMYFCASRGGPEQYFGPGTRLTVT.

This clone was found a few times. The rearrangement joins TRBV5-1 to TRBJ2-1, with 9 bases that match TRBD2. The CDR3 runs to 16 residues. Germline CDR1 is SGHRS and CDR2 is YFSETQ. V trimming: 2 bases; J trimming: 6 bases; junction bases outside the gene matches: 9. The CDR3 protein is CASSLAGGQVGNEQFF. Written as DNA, the CDR3 is TGCGCCAGCAGCTTAGCGGGGGGCCAGGTTGGCAATGAGCAGTTCTTC.